Below are 17 T cell receptor beta chains sequenced from a single sample in a study of cytomegalovirus exposure and HLA in healthy donors. 60 Vbeta and 13 Jbeta primers were used in PCR. The data were produced by immunoSEQ multiplex PCR, yet TCRdb's version contains in-frame clones alone and is incomplete. Of tens of thousands of clones in the sample, 86% were seen once. Sequencing was done on a sample of PBMCs. All receptors come from a woman aged 40 to 49 in good health and CMV-seropositive.

The chain combines TRBV4-3 with TRBJ2-7; 9 bases agree with TRBD1. CDR3 length: 18 residues. Germline lookup yields CDR1 LGHNA and CDR2 YSLEER. V lost 3 bases, J lost 4 bases, and 16 bases stayed unmatched. CDR3 residues: CASSQQKGAGQGSYEQYF. Written as DNA, the CDR3 is TGCGCCAGCAGCCAGCAAAAAGGCGCAGGACAGGGGTCTTACGAGCAGTACTTC.

J is TRBJ1-5 and V is TRBV6-5; 7 nucleotides align to TRBD1. V was clipped by 6 bases and J by 0 bases; unmatched bases: 5. The length of the CDR3 is 15 residues. CDR1 and CDR2 (germline): MNHEY, SVGAGI. As DNA, the CDR3 is TGTGCCAGCAGATCCGGGACAGATAGCAATCAGCCCCAGCATTTT. Protein sequence: CASRSGTDSNQPQHF.

This chain links TRBV7-8 with TRBJ2-7, with 12 bases lining up with TRBD1. Germline V gene data show CDR1 as SGHVS and CDR2 as FQNEAQ. Trimming at V came to 5 bases and at J to 2 bases, leaving 7 bases not matched to a gene. The CDR3 sequence is 16 residues long. DNA for the CDR3: TGTGCCAGCAGCCAGGGACAGGGGGCGAGCCCCTACGAGCAGTACTTC. The encoded protein is CASSQGQGASPYEQYF.

Only one count was recorded for this clone. The chain joins TRBV7-2 to TRBJ2-7; unclear D gene. The V gene lost 1 base and the J gene lost 0 bases, with 16 bases spanning the gap. CDR3 size: 17 residues. Germline V gene sequence: CDR1 SGHTA, CDR2 FQGNSA. CDR3 bases: TGTGCCAGCAGCTTAGTAGTAGCAGTTTTAAGCTCCTACGAGCAGTACTTC. As protein: CASSLVVAVLSSYEQYF.

The genes are TRBV7-9 and TRBJ2-1; D is possibly TRBD2 (6 bases). The ends were cut back, 3 bases at V and 1 base at J, with 13 bases in the middle. This CDR3 spans 16 amino acids. Germline V gene data show CDR1 as SEHNR and CDR2 as FQNEAQ (reference sequence). The DNA for the CDR3 is TGTGCCAGCAGCTTGGGCGGGGAAGGGTCCTACAATGAGCAGTTCTTC. Its protein is CASSLGGEGSYNEQFF. Full variable domain (rest looked up from reference TRBV7-9 and TRBJ2-1): DTGVSQNPRHKITKRGQNVTFRCDPISEHNRLYWYRQTLGQGPEFLTYFQNEAQLEKSRLLSDRFSAERPKGSFSTLEIQRTEQGDSAMYLCASSLGGEGSYNEQFFGPGTRLTVL.

This clone was seen a few times. The J gene is TRBJ1-4, the V gene TRBV15; 9 nucleotides match TRBD1. J lost 7 bases, V lost 5 bases, and 8 bases had no gene match. The CDR3 sequence is 15 residues long. Germline CDR1 reads LNHNV; CDR2 reads YYDKDF (reference sequence). The CDR3 sequence: CATSELGQGTEKLFF. DNA for the CDR3: TGTGCCACCAGCGAACTAGGACAGGGGACTGAAAAACTGTTTTTT.

The V and J genes are TRBV6-5 and TRBJ1-2; TRBD1 might be the D (5 bases). The germline V and J ends were trimmed by 6 bases and 8 bases, with 22 bases remaining between them. This CDR3 region has 15 residues. Germline V gene sequence: CDR1 MNHEY, CDR2 SVGAGI. The chain's CDR3 is CASSPTTARVGGYTF. The CDR3 DNA follows: TGTGCCAGCAGCCCCACGACCGCCAGGGTAGGGGGCTACACCTTC.

The CDR3 DNA sequence: TGTGCCAGCAGCATTGGGACAGGGACTGGGGAGCTGTTTTTT. Amino acids: CASSIGTGTGELFF. The V gene is TRBV7-2, the J gene TRBJ2-2, with 9 bases aligning to TRBD1. V shed 5 bases and J 8 bases; nucleotides not matched to a gene: 6. The CDR3 sequence is 14 residues long. The germline CDR1 and CDR2 sequences are SGHTA and FQGNSA.

This clone was recorded a few times. This chain connects TRBV2 to TRBJ1-1; D is perhaps TRBD1 (5 bases). Trimming pared 6 bases from V and 10 bases from J, leaving 15 bases between. This CDR3 comprises 12 residues. CDR1 is SNHLY, CDR2 FYNNEI, per germline. CDR3 bases: TGTGCCAGCAGAGCTGGGGCTCCGTCAGCTTTCTTT. The encoded protein is CASRAGAPSAFF.

This chain links TRBV19 with TRBJ2-6; TRBD2 is a possible D gene (5 bases). Per the germline V gene, CDR1 is LNHDA and CDR2 is SQIVND (reference sequence). This CDR3 has 14 amino acids. Trimming left V 4 bases short and J 2 bases short, with 6 bases between. This CDR3 is CASSRETGANVLTF. As DNA, the CDR3 is TGTGCCAGTAGTAGGGAGACTGGGGCCAACGTCCTGACTTTC.

This clone occurred a few times. V and J are TRBV28 and TRBJ2-3, with 12 bases fitting TRBD2. CDR3 length: 15 residues. V gave up 5 bases and J gave up 5 bases; unmatched junction bases: 5. Germline loops: CDR1 MDHEN, CDR2 SYDVKM. The CDR3 is CASSLSSGGVDTQYF. The CDR3 nucleotides read TGTGCCAGCAGTCTCTCTAGCGGGGGGGTAGATACGCAGTATTTT. Looking up the rest from reference TRBV28 and TRBJ2-3 gives the full variable domain: DVKVTQSSRYLVKRTGEKVFLECVQDMDHENMFWYRQDPGLGLRLIYFSYDVKMKEKGDIPEGYSVSREKKERFSLILESASTNQTSMYLCASSLSSGGVDTQYFGPGTRLTVL.

The V and J genes are TRBV5-6 and TRBJ2-3, with 8 bases lining up with TRBD2. The CDR3 has 15 amino acids. The ends lost 1 base at V and 2 bases at J; junction bases unmatched: 3. Germline V gene lookup returns CDR1 SGHDT and CDR2 YYEEEE. CDR3 sequence (DNA): TGTGCCAGCAGCTTGAACGGGGGGGCCACAGATACGCAGTATTTT. As protein: CASSLNGGATDTQYF.

The chain links TRBV7-2 to TRBJ2-1, with a possible D match to TRBD2 (6 bases). Germline-derived CDR1 and CDR2 are SGHTA and FQGNSA. The ends were cut back, 1 base at V and 6 bases at J, with 16 bases in the middle. The CDR3 is 16 residues long. The CDR3 sequence is CASSLVGGVAFNEQFF. The CDR3 DNA sequence: TGTGCCAGCAGCTTAGTTGGAGGGGTAGCCTTCAATGAGCAGTTCTTC.

This chain joins TRBV7-8 and TRBJ2-1; possible D gene TRBD2, 7 bases. Germline CDR1 reads SGHVS; CDR2 reads FQNEAQ. V was clipped by 0 bases and J by 4 bases, with 16 bases between them. This CDR3 has 17 amino acids. As DNA, the CDR3 is TGTGCCAGCAGCTTAGCTGGGGCGGGGGCCTCTTACAATGAGCAGTTCTTC. This gives the protein CASSLAGAGASYNEQFF.

The rearrangement links TRBV7-2 to TRBJ2-2, with a possible D match to TRBD2 (6 bases). V lost 6 bases and J 4 bases, leaving 18 bases between the germline ends. Germline V gene sequence: CDR1 SGHTA, CDR2 FQGNSA. This CDR3 region has 16 residues. CDR3 in amino acids: CASRLVWAGTTGELFF. The CDR3 DNA sequence: TGTGCCAGCAGACTGGTGTGGGCGGGGACCACCGGGGAGCTGTTTTTT. The entire variable domain, with the rest obtained from reference TRBV7-2 and TRBJ2-2, is as follows: GAGVSQSPSNKVTEKGKDVELRCDPISGHTALYWYRQSLGQGLEFLIYFQGNSAPDKSGLPSDRFSAERTGGSVSTLTIQRTQQEDSAVYLCASRLVWAGTTGELFFGEGSRLTVL.

The chain couples TRBV4-2 to TRBJ1-3, with D perhaps TRBD1 (6 bases). The CDR3 sequence is 16 residues long. V was trimmed by 0 bases and J by 3 bases, leaving 12 bases between them. The germline CDR1 and CDR2 sequences are LGHNA and YNFKEQ. The chain's CDR3 is CASSQDSDRFGNTIYF. The CDR3 bases are TGTGCCAGCAGCCAAGATTCGGACAGATTTGGAAACACCATATATTTT.

In its sample, this clone was seen a few times. The chain employs TRBV28 and TRBJ1-4; 9 bases map to TRBD1. CDR3 length: 14 residues. The V gene's germline CDR1 is MDHEN and CDR2 SYDVKM. Trimming cost V 6 bases and J 8 bases; bases outside gene matches: 7. The CDR3 region has the DNA TGTGCCAGCAGGACGACAGGGGGTGGGGAAAAACTGTTTTTT. It specifies CASRTTGGGEKLFF.